These T cell receptor beta chains were read from a single sample in a study of neurological immune-mediated disorders. TCRdb re-called the 5' RACE reads through MiXCR, storing one row per CDR3 protein. The sample records roughly 60,000 distinct CDR3 sequences, 4% to 6% being singletons. Source material: PBMCs. The source is a woman in her 50s with multiple sclerosis. Each CDR3 is given with its conserved first and last residue. The D gene is left open where the match is weak. For some rows the clone size is stated as once, few or many, or as a class when expanded; others skip it.

TGCGCCAGCAGCTTGGCCTCGGGACAGTACAATGAGCAGTTCTTC	CASSLASGQYNEQFF	many	TRBD1	TRBV5-1	TRBJ2-1
TGCGCCAGCAGCCAAGTAGGTTTTCTGAACACTGAAGCTTTCTTT	CASSQVGFLNTEAFF	few	-	TRBV4-3	TRBJ1-1
TGTGCCAGCTCACAATATTCAGGGGCTAGCAATCAGCCCCAGCATTTT	CASSQYSGASNQPQHF	few	-	TRBV18	TRBJ1-5
TGTGCCAGCAGTCAGGGAGTTACTGAAGCTTTCTTT	CASSQGVTEAFF	many	-	TRBV6-5	TRBJ1-1
TGTGCTAGCAGCTCCGATACAGGGCAAGAGACCCAGTACTTC	CASSSDTGQETQYF	many	-	TRBV7-7	TRBJ2-5
TGTGCCAGCTTGGACAGGGGAATGGAAGCTTTCTTT	CASLDRGMEAFF	many	TRBD1	TRBV27	TRBJ1-1
TGTGCCACCAGCACCCAAAAACAGGCCTCTGGAAACACCATATATTTT	CATSTQKQASGNTIYF	many	-	TRBV15	TRBJ1-3
TGCGCCAGCAGCCCGGAAAGGGGACTAGCGGGGGGCAATGAGCAGTTCTTC	CASSPERGLAGGNEQFF	many	TRBD2	TRBV4-3	TRBJ2-1
TGTGCCATCAGCGATAATGGGGGCAAAGGCTACACCTTC	CAISDNGGKGYTF	many	-	TRBV10-3	TRBJ1-2
TGCAGTGCTAGTCACGGACTAGCCCTTAGCACAGATACGCAGTATTTT	CSASHGLALSTDTQYF	many	TRBD2	TRBV20-1	TRBJ2-3
TGTGCCAGCAGTTTGACAGGCGGACTCGTTTCTGGGGCCAACGTCCTGACTTTC	CASSLTGGLVSGANVLTF	-	-	TRBV27	TRBJ2-6
TGTGCCAGCAGCTTATACATAAGGGGGCGTACCGGGGAGCTGTTTTTT	CASSLYIRGRTGELFF	many	TRBD1	TRBV7-2	TRBJ2-2
TGCGCCAGCAGCCGAAGCGGGGGCCGAAATGAGCAGTTCTTC	CASSRSGGRNEQFF	many	TRBD2	TRBV5-1	TRBJ2-1
TGTGCCAGCAGTGAAGACAGATATGGCTACACCTTC	CASSEDRYGYTF	many	-	TRBV2	TRBJ1-2
TGCAGTGCTAGGGCCCCTAGCGGGTGGGAAAAGACCCAGTACTTC	CSARAPSGWEKTQYF	many	TRBD2	TRBV20-1	TRBJ2-5
TGTGCCAGCAGTTTTTCCAGCGGGGTAGCCGGGGAGCTGTTTTTT	CASSFSSGVAGELFF	many	TRBD2	TRBV12-3/TRBV12-4	TRBJ2-2
TGCGCCAGCAGCTTGGGCAGGGATTCTTCTCAGTACTTC	CASSLGRDSSQYF	many	-	TRBV5-1	TRBJ2-4
TGTGCCAGCAGCCTAACTAGCGGAAGCTCCTACGAGCAGTACTTC	CASSLTSGSSYEQYF	many	TRBD2	TRBV4-2	TRBJ2-7
TGTGCCAGCAGTTTTGGTCCGACAGGGGATAACTATGGCTACACCTTC	CASSFGPTGDNYGYTF	many	TRBD1	TRBV12-3/TRBV12-4	TRBJ1-2
TGCGCCAGCAGCCCTACTTTGAGCTCCTACAATGAGCAGTTCTTC	CASSPTLSSYNEQFF	many	-	TRBV5-1	TRBJ2-1
TGCAGTGCTCCTGTCCCGGGTAAAGAGACCCAGTACTTC	CSAPVPGKETQYF	-	-	TRBV20-1	TRBJ2-5
TGCAGTGCTAGAGATGCGGGACAGACTAACTATGGCTACACCTTC	CSARDAGQTNYGYTF	few	TRBD1	TRBV20-1	TRBJ1-2
TGTGCCAGCGGGCGGAATGATGTCAATGAGCAGTTCTTC	CASGRNDVNEQFF	many	-	TRBV7-9	TRBJ2-1